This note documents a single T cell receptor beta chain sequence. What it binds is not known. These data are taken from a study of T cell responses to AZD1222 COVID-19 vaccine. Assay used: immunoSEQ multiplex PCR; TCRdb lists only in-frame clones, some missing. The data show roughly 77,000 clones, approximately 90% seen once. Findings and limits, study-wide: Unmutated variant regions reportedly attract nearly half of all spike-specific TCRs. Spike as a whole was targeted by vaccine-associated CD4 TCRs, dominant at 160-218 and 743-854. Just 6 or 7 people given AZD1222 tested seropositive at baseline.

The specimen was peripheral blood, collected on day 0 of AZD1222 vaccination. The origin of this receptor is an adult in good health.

CDR3 sequence reads: CASSLSGGNTEAFF. CDR3 nucleotide sequence: TGTGCCAGCAGTTTATCGGGGGGGAACACTGAAGCTTTCTTT. The chain has TRBV27 and TRBJ1-1, with D possibly TRBD1 on 5 matching bases. Germline CDR1 MNHEY, CDR2 SMNVEV (reference sequence). The CDR3 is 14 residues long. Trimming pared 0 bases from V and 1 base from J, leaving 6 bases between.